Below, one TCR beta chain is given with its context. It lacks a known antigen. No much larger clone is present one base from it, and per-base qualities are unavailable. The CDR3 regions of human TCRbeta chains were analyzed by immunosequencing. Per the original workflow: Repertoire TCRs were checked for matches against a reference library of SARS-CoV-2-specific TCRs that had been generated using the MIRA antigen-specificity platform. Breadth was defined as the fraction of unique TCRs that were SARS-CoV-2-associated, and depth was defined as the fraction of total T cells that were SARS-CoV-2-associated. Using the MIRA data, every spike-specific TCR was mapped to the spike region that the TCR reacted to and assigned to either a CD4 or a CD8 class. Log10-transformed breadth and depth values were compared by one-way ANOVA with Sidak's multiple comparisons tests. TCRdb took this table from immuneACCESS and kept in-frame rearrangements with V and J called. Such tables lack part of the clones; where checked against another copy, unresolved V genes explain under half of the gap, and the rest is unexplained. V and J calls and clone size are copied from that table; D and trimming were computed from the DNA. This sample holds more than 95,000 clones; roughly nine tenths were observed only once. Roughly 1.5% of the sample belongs to the ten largest clones.

This record comes from a study of T cell responses to AZD1222 COVID-19 vaccine (dated by TCRdb to the early 2020s). In terms of the full investigation: A total of roughly 240 trial participants underwent TCR sequencing, of whom around 200 received two doses of AZD1222 and about 25 received two doses of the MenACWY control vaccine. Trial participants were enrolled into age subgroups of 18-55, 56-69 and 70-plus years, which contained approximately 150, 28 and 58 TCR-sequenced participants, respectively.

On the study overall, not on this receptor specifically: Because no day 14 peak-response samples were available, the repertoires could be characterized only after the peak T cell response. Most participants were white British and females outnumbered males, and the authors suggested that clonal diversity may have been underestimated. Conclusions about previously exposed vaccinees were limited because only six AZD1222 recipients were SARS-CoV-2 seropositive at baseline. Epitopes outside the regions mutated in the B.1.351 and B.1.1.7 variants were reportedly recognized by nearly half of the unique spike-specific TCRs. A significant rise in spike-specific TCR breadth and depth was observed after two AZD1222 doses relative to day 0 and relative to MenACWY recipients. In the small 56-69-year group, the increase in depth fell short of significance, most likely because of low power. The vaccine-associated CD4 TCRs covered the entire spike protein, and the dominant responses fell in regions 160-218 and 743-854.

CDR1 and CDR2 are drawn from the germline V gene (reference sequence): LGHDT, YNNKEL. V sheds 2 bases and J sheds 6 bases, leaving 16 bases between their ends. Counted from cysteine to phenylalanine, this CDR3 has 16 amino acids. CDR3 DNA only is kept here, 48 bases in frame from base 1. The time point label here, explained by the study, means: about 28 days (+/-7) after the second vaccine dose. Because spike-specific TCR depth and breadth did not differ between the two schedules, AZD1222 recipients who got a second dose at roughly 4 weeks were pooled with those who got a second dose at roughly 12 weeks. Samples from vaccinated people were obtained from the UK trials COV001 and COV002, which included a single-blind randomized controlled phase 2/3 trial of AZD1222 (ChAdOx1 nCoV-19) in healthy adults. For TCRbeta chain sequencing, PBMC samples were collected from trial participants at day 0 and at day 28 after the second dose.

The rearrangement joined TRBV3-1 (or the pseudogene TRBV3-2) to TRBJ1-4; possibly the D gene is TRBD1, per 6 matching bases. This clonotype was obtained from an adult who received the AZD1222 COVID-19 vaccine. Here the sequenced sample was peripheral blood, taken 28 days after the second AZD1222 dose. The CDR3 here reads CASSQQGRGAYEKLFF. The DNA sequence follows: TGTGCCAGCAGCCAACAGGGGCGAGGGGCGTATGAAAAACTGTTTTTT.